The following is a T cell receptor beta chain sequence with its context. Using immunoSEQ multiplex PCR, the repertoire was profiled, and TCRdb retains in-frame clones only, with some absent. The sample holds 20,000 to 25,000 clones, approximately 69% seen once. The sample is drawn from a study of PD-1 blockade in classical Hodgkin lymphoma. No patient escaped relapse after autologous stem cell transplantation, and brentuximab vedotin exposure varied. The V gene lost 1 base and the J gene lost 1 base, with 8 bases spanning the gap. The CDR3 length is 15 residues. CDR1 and CDR2 from the germline V gene are SGHDN and FVKESK.

Source: peripheral blood mononuclear cells (PBMCs), taken at baseline. The receptor comes from a human donor with classical Hodgkin lymphoma. This chain connects TRBV14 to TRBJ2-1; D call uncertain. This CDR3 reads CASSQGAPSYNEQFF. CDR3 bases: TGTGCCAGCAGCCAAGGGGCCCCTTCCTACAATGAGCAGTTCTTC. The full variable domain, rest sourced from reference TRBV14 and TRBJ2-1, is EAGVTQFPSHSVIEKGQTVTLRCDPISGHDNLYWYRRVMGKEIKFLLHFVKESKQDESGMPNNRFLAERTGGTYSTLKVQPAELEDSGVYFCASSQGAPSYNEQFFGPGTRLTVL.